Sequencing of this T cell receptor beta chain was carried out in a study of T cell repertoires in cytomegalovirus infection. For the study at large: Researchers turned to recently identified HLA-C-restricted CMV epitopes as well as well-studied HLA-B-restricted ones. An indication of both CMV infection and matching HLA type came from public TCR beta signatures. Study-wide results and caveats: HLA-C-restricted CMV clonotypes gave the most frequent clonotype in two of eight donors. Pooled public TCR beta family frequency picked out CMV carriers with the relevant HLA.

This clonotype appeared many times. What it recognizes is unknown. MiXCR, run by TCRdb on the reads, gives a single entry per CDR3 protein. The sample includes just over 450,000 distinct CDR3 sequences, about 42% of them seen just once. The material sequenced was cultured PBMCs, taken from culture after CMV antigen stimulation. This clonotype was sampled from a human donor in good health (CMV status not recorded). Some clones in this sample may be carry-over from other donors' samples.

This CDR3 is CASSLTQSQPQHF. Here the CDR3 DNA reads TGTGCCAGCAGCTTAACCCAAAGTCAGCCCCAGCATTTT. The chain employs TRBV7-2 and TRBJ1-5, with unresolved D. V gave up 2 bases and J gave up 6 bases, with 8 bases separating them. Germline loops: CDR1 SGHTA, CDR2 FQGNSA. This CDR3 is built from 13 residues.